What follows are 9 T cell receptor beta chains derived from one specimen sequenced in a study of response to subunit inactivated influenza vaccine (dated 2018 in TCRdb). Library method: RT-PCR. The sequencer was an Illumina HiSeq 2500. The public reads were reprocessed in TCRdb via fastp at Q25 and MiXCR, keeping in-frame beta chains. All rows with the same CDR3 protein become a single entry with the most common DNA and genes. The sample table shows approximately 530,000 distinct CDR3 sequences, and 7.6% are seen once. Together, the top ten hold 10% to 15% of the sample. This material consisted of PBMCs from blood, taken less than 25 months after vaccination. The source of these receptors is a man aged 50-75 years who received an inactivated influenza vaccine. Donor details come from another sample of the same person, matched by shared clones.

This chain links TRBV4-3 with TRBJ1-3, with TRBD1 matching over 9 bases. This CDR3 has 15 residues. V trimming: 3 bases; J trimming: 3 bases; junction bases outside the gene matches: 3. Germline CDR1 is LGHNA and CDR2 is YSLEER. CDR3 amino acids: CASSQGQGYGNTIYF. The CDR3 DNA is TGCGCCAGCAGCCAGGGACAGGGTTATGGAAACACCATATATTTT.

Ten or more counts support this clonotype. V and J are TRBV6-5 and TRBJ1-4; D possibly corresponds to TRBD1 (5 bases). CDR3 length equals 17 residues. In germline, CDR1 is MNHEY, CDR2 SVGAGI. V was clipped by 0 bases and J by 0 bases, with 11 bases between them. CDR3 nucleotide sequence: TGTGCCAGCAGTTACTCGATGGACACCGCAACTAATGAAAAACTGTTTTTT. Amino acid sequence: CASSYSMDTATNEKLFF.

This clonotype has a count of ten or more. The V and J genes are TRBV18 and TRBJ2-2; 12 nucleotides agree with TRBD2. The CDR3 length is 15 residues. CDR1 and CDR2 (germline): KGHSH, LQKENI. With V trimmed by 8 bases and J by 6 bases, 7 bases remained unmatched. CDR3 bases: TGTGCCAGCATGACTAGCGGGAGTTCGGCCGGGGAGCTGTTTTTT. Translated, it gives CASMTSGSSAGELFF.

The chain recombines TRBV7-9 with TRBJ1-6; the D is unclear. Trimming stripped 5 bases from V and 6 bases from J, with 8 bases between. Per the germline V gene, CDR1 is SEHNR and CDR2 is FQNEAQ (reference sequence). This CDR3 has 13 amino acids. The CDR3 region is CASSVTSNSPLHF. The CDR3 DNA sequence: TGTGCCAGCAGCGTAACCAGTAATTCACCCCTCCACTTT. The entire variable domain, with the rest obtained from reference TRBV7-9 and TRBJ1-6, is as follows: DTGVSQNPRHKITKRGQNVTFRCDPISEHNRLYWYRQTLGQGPEFLTYFQNEAQLEKSRLLSDRFSAERPKGSFSTLEIQRTEQGDSAMYLCASSVTSNSPLHFGNGTRLTVT.

Only a few counts were recorded for this clonotype. V and J are TRBV6-1 and TRBJ2-4; 11 bases align to TRBD1. The trim removed 7 bases at V and 3 bases at J, leaving 5 bases unmatched. Per germline, CDR1 MNHNS and CDR2 SASEGT. The CDR3 sequence is 15 residues long. Here the CDR3 DNA reads TGTGCCAGCACTAGGGACAGGGGGGGCAAAAACATTCAGTACTTC. Encoded protein: CASTRDRGGKNIQYF.

This clonotype was recorded a few times. The rearrangement uses TRBV3-1 and TRBJ2-7, with TRBD2 as a possible D gene (5 bases). The CDR3 length is 14 residues. Germline values: CDR1 LGHDT, CDR2 YNNKEL (reference sequence). V dropped 0 bases and J dropped 2 bases, with 8 bases sitting between them. The CDR3 loop is CASSQDPGTYEQYF. The CDR3 nucleotides read TGTGCCAGCAGCCAAGATCCCGGGACCTACGAGCAGTACTTC.

V and J are TRBV7-2 and TRBJ2-1, with 10 bases fitting TRBD2. Germline lookup yields CDR1 SGHTA and CDR2 FQGNSA. The CDR3 totals 17 residues. The V and J ends lost 2 bases and 6 bases, in that order; junction bases with no gene match: 10. The CDR3 is CASSLKGASGSRNEQFF. In DNA, the CDR3 is TGTGCCAGCAGCTTAAAAGGGGCTAGCGGGAGCCGCAATGAGCAGTTCTTC. Together with reference TRBV7-2 and TRBJ2-1, the CDR3 gives the full variable domain: GAGVSQSPSNKVTEKGKDVELRCDPISGHTALYWYRQSLGQGLEFLIYFQGNSAPDKSGLPSDRFSAERTGGSVSTLTIQRTQQEDSAVYLCASSLKGASGSRNEQFFGPGTRLTVL.

This chain links TRBV20-1 with TRBJ2-1; TRBD2 matches at 8 bases. The CDR3 contains 13 residues. The V gene's germline CDR1 is DFQATT and CDR2 SNEGSKA (reference sequence). V shed 1 base, J shed 12 bases, and the junction held 8 bases outside the gene matches. CDR3 loop: CSARVPRGVWQFF. CDR3 coding DNA: TGCAGTGCTAGAGTCCCGCGGGGGGTCTGGCAGTTCTTC.

This clonotype occurred a few times. The chain joins TRBV24-1 to TRBJ2-3; 12 bases map to TRBD2. J was trimmed by 3 bases and V by 9 bases; bases with no gene match: 0. In germline, CDR1 is KGHDR, CDR2 SFDVKD. This CDR3 is 13 amino acids long. DNA for the CDR3: TGTGCCACCGGGACTAGCGGGACAGATACGCAGTATTTT. This encodes CATGTSGTDTQYF.